This note documents a single T cell receptor beta chain sequence. An end of the junction does not agree with germline; a read error may underlie this. The CDR3 extends over 10 amino acids. Germline V gene data show CDR1 as MNHNS and CDR2 as SASEGT. Researchers ran the PCR with 60 Vbeta and 13 Jbeta primers. Sequenced by immunoSEQ multiplex PCR; TCRdb stores in-frame clones only, minus some. The sample includes 70,000 or so clones. The data stem from a study of cytomegalovirus exposure and HLA in healthy donors. The source material was PBMCs. The sequence came from a female donor in good health and CMV-seropositive. The genes are TRBV6-1 and TRBJ2-7, with 11 positions matching TRBD1. DNA for the CDR3: TGTGCCAGGAAAGGGACAGGGGGATTCTTC. It codes for CARKGTGGFF.